This entry lists 4 T cell receptor beta chains sequenced from one sample in a study of shared clonotypes between healthy human individuals. Measured with immunoSEQ multiplex PCR; TCRdb has only the in-frame clones, and not every one. Of hundreds of thousands of clones in the sample, approximately 97% are singletons; the top ten hold about 0.06%. The sample comprised naive CD4+ T cells sorted from blood. Sample subset: CD45RA+ positively selected. The origin of the receptors is a woman in her thirties in good health.

The gene calls are TRBV28 and TRBJ1-2; TRBD1 is a possible D gene (5 bases). V lost 5 bases, J lost 5 bases, and 18 bases lay in between. The CDR3 is made up of 15 amino acids. Germline V gene sequence: CDR1 MDHEN, CDR2 SYDVKM. The CDR3 coding sequence is TGTGCCAGCAGTCTGCCCATCGAGGGGATATATGGCTACACCTTC. Translation: CASSLPIEGIYGYTF.

The rearrangement joins TRBV28 to TRBJ1-4, with D unclear. Germline CDR1 is MDHEN and CDR2 is SYDVKM. The CDR3 spans 16 residues. Trimming stripped 5 bases from V and 0 bases from J, with 13 bases between. CDR3 sequence (DNA): TGTGCCAGCAGTCGCCAAGGTGCTGCAACTAATGAAAAACTGTTTTTT. The encoded protein is CASSRQGAATNEKLFF.

This clone was counted only a few times. The chain combines TRBV6-5 with TRBJ2-2; D ambiguous. The CDR3 sequence is 12 residues long. Deletions cut 5 bases from V and 7 bases from J, with 8 bases between. Germline V CDR1 and CDR2: MNHEY, SVGAGI. CDR3 sequence: CASSLTDGELFF. The CDR3 nucleotides read TGTGCCAGCAGTCTTACAGACGGGGAGCTGTTTTTT.

The chain is built from TRBV10-3 and TRBJ1-4, with D uncertain. The CDR3 loop spans 17 amino acids. V was trimmed by 0 bases and J by 3 bases, leaving 14 bases between them. Germline lookup yields CDR1 ENHRY and CDR2 SYGVKD. The CDR3: CAISESSDSGANEKLFF. The CDR3 DNA follows: TGTGCCATCAGTGAGTCGAGTGACTCTGGGGCTAATGAAAAACTGTTTTTT.